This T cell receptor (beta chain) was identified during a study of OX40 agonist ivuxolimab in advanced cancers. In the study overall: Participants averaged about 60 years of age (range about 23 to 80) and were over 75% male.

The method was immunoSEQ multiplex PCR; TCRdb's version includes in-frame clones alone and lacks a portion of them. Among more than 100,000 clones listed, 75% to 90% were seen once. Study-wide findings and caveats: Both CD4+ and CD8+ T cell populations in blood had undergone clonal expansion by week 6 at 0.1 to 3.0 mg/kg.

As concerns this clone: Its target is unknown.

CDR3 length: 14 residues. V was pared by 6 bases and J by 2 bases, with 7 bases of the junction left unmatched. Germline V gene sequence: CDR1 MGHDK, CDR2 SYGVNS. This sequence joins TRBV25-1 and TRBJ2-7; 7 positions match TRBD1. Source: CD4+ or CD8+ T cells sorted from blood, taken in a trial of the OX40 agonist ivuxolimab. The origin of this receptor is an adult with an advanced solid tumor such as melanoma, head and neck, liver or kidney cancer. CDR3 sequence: CASSSQGGTYEQYF. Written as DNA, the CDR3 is TGTGCCAGCAGCAGCCAAGGGGGCACCTACGAGCAGTACTTC.